This T cell receptor beta chain derives from a study of beta chain features in type 1 diabetes. The whole isolated RNA underwent reverse transcription, so sequencing captured expressed TCRB transcripts. Clones were sequenced by immunoSEQ multiplex PCR, and TCRdb holds only the in-frame ones, with some missing. Altogether over 700,000 clones are present, roughly a sixth being singletons, with the ten largest covering 0.023%. CDR3 length: 12 amino acids. The V end was cut by 7 bases, the J end by 4 bases, with 11 bases between. Germline assignment: CDR1 SQVTM and CDR2 ANQGSEA. The clonotype comes from a woman in her late teens or twenties in good health. The material sequenced was naive CD4+ T cells from blood. The J gene is TRBJ1-5, the V gene TRBV29-1; the D gene is possibly TRBD1 (5 bases). CDR3 DNA: TGCAGCGCGCAGGGCGGAAATCAGCCCCAGCATTTT. Encoded protein: CSAQGGNQPQHF.